The 6 T cell receptor beta chains below were found in one sample sequenced in a study of T-cell memory formation after mild COVID-19. TCRdb analysed the 5' RACE reads with MiXCR anew, one entry per CDR3 protein. Of 350,000 to 500,000 distinct CDR3 sequences in the sample, more than 20% were seen once. Sequenced material: PBMCs or a T cell subset sorted from them (not recorded which). These TCRs come from an adult woman who had mild COVID-19 (a few samples of this study predate the infection). Cell type and time point are not known.

The V gene is TRBV4-3, the J gene TRBJ1-1; D not certain. The CDR3 is made up of 16 amino acids. Trimming removed 0 bases from V and 1 base from J, with 12 bases in between. CDR1 and CDR2 from the germline V gene are LGHNA and YSLEER. CDR3 protein: CASSQDILKPNTEAFF. CDR3 in DNA: TGCGCCAGCAGCCAAGATATACTCAAGCCGAACACTGAAGCTTTCTTT.

A few counts support this clonotype. The V and J genes are TRBV30 and TRBJ2-1; D remains ambiguous. V dropped 2 bases and J dropped 7 bases, with 9 bases sitting between them. CDR3 length: 12 residues. Germline V gene data show CDR1 as GTSNPN and CDR2 as SVGIG (reference sequence). The CDR3 coding sequence is TGTGCCTGGAGTCAGTGGCAGAATGAGCAGTTCTTC. Its translation is CAWSQWQNEQFF. The whole variable domain, filled in from reference TRBV30 and TRBJ2-1, reads SQTIHQWPATLVQPVGSPLSLECTVEGTSNPNLYWYRQAAGRGLQLLFYSVGIGQISSEVPQNLSASRPQDRQFILSSKKLLLSDSGFYLCAWSQWQNEQFFGPGTRLTVL.

This clonotype was found a few times. The genes are TRBV9 and TRBJ2-3; either TRBD1 or TRBD2 may supply D (6 bases each). This CDR3 has 16 residues. CDR1 and CDR2 (germline): SGDLS, YYNGEE. V dropped 0 bases and J dropped 0 bases, with 11 bases sitting between them. CDR3 nucleotides: TGTGCCAGCAGCGTAGAAACAGGGACTAGCACAGATACGCAGTATTTT. Translation gives CASSVETGTSTDTQYF.

The genes are TRBV7-3 and TRBJ2-1, with D hard to call. The CDR3 spans 14 residues. Trimming left V 4 bases short and J 4 bases short, with 11 bases between. In germline, CDR1 is SGHTA, CDR2 FQGTGA. CDR3 residues: CASSWSEQYNEQFF. The CDR3 coding sequence is TGTGCCAGCAGCTGGAGTGAGCAATACAATGAGCAGTTCTTC.

This clonotype was detected a few times. V and J are TRBV5-6 and TRBJ1-1; a possible D gene is TRBD1 (5 bases). Trimming stripped 7 bases from V and 5 bases from J, with 15 bases between. Germline assignment: CDR1 SGHDT and CDR2 YYEEEE. The CDR3 runs 13 residues. Here the CDR3 DNA reads TGTGCCAGCCAGGCCGATGACAGTACTGAAGCTTTCTTT. Translation gives CASQADDSTEAFF.

This chain uses TRBV4-3 with TRBJ2-2; 9 bases match TRBD2. From germline, CDR1 is LGHNA and CDR2 YSLEER. The CDR3 has 16 residues. V trimming: 3 bases; J trimming: 0 bases; junction bases outside the gene matches: 2. Here the CDR3 reads CASSQASGTNTGELFF. The CDR3 bases are TGCGCCAGCAGCCAGGCTAGCGGGACGAACACCGGGGAGCTGTTTTTT.